The clone carrying this T cell receptor (beta chain) has a count of ten or more. The antigen is undetermined. The sample originates from a study of human T cells and chemical hapten exposure. At the level of the study: Small pooled library volume differences chiefly drove per-sample TCR yield variation. Study-wide points: TCRs exceeding a frequency of 1 in 1000 stayed unchanged under DPC sensitization.

Whole blood, unfractionated, served as the material for total RNA extraction. For the library, individual cDNA molecules each received unique molecular identifiers. Authors' data handling: From 23,224 to 690,600 TCRs were found per sample, with a median of about 96,000. TCRdb reanalysed the 5' RACE reads using MiXCR and keeps one entry per CDR3 protein. In this record, the V and J calls reflect TCRdb's handling and not the investigators' own analysis. The table has 150,000 or so distinct CDR3 sequences, around 4% seen once. The CDR3 loop spans 14 amino acids. Per the germline V gene, CDR1 is DFQATT and CDR2 is SNEGSKA (reference sequence). V lost 5 bases and J lost 1, with 9 bases in between.

The chain recombines TRBV20-1 with TRBJ2-6; a weak D match, TRBD1 (6 bases). This TCR was sampled from a female donor in good health. The CDR3 DNA is TGCAGTGCTGGGACACCGTCTGGGGCCAACGTCCTGACTTTC. It translates to CSAGTPSGANVLTF.